Here is one TCR beta chain with its context. The record originates from a study of shared clonotypes between healthy human individuals. Assay used: immunoSEQ multiplex PCR; TCRdb lists only in-frame clones, some missing. The data show about 1 million clones, with 70% to 80% seen just once and about 1.5% held by the top ten. Sequences were obtained from memory CD4+ T cells sorted from blood. Subset indicated: CD45RA-negative fraction. The TCR originated in a man between 18 and 29 years old in good health.

The CDR3 DNA reads as TGTGCCAGCAATCGCCAGGATCAGCCCCAGCATTTT. Its protein is CASNRQDQPQHF. V and J are TRBV7-9 and TRBJ1-5; D is uncertain. V was shortened by 7 bases and J by 5 bases, with 9 bases between the two germline ends. CDR1 and CDR2 from the germline V gene are SEHNR and FQNEAQ (reference sequence). The CDR3 contains 12 residues.